One sample yielded the 16 T cell receptor beta chains listed below, sequenced in a study of regulatory T cells in long-lasting Graves disease. Time point denoted: newly diagnosed GD, antithyroid drugs for less than 3 months. The TCR library was prepared using RNA isolated from PBMCs. Through Arm-PCR of CDR3 regions and iRepertoire HTBI primers, TCR beta libraries were built. MiXCR was run by TCRdb on the multiplex PCR reads, yielding one entry per CDR3 protein. The sample consists of approximately 540,000 distinct CDR3 sequences, 12% of them appearing once. The same data also went into a second study, on T cells in Graves' hyperthyroidism and ophthalmopathy.

The starting material was peripheral blood mononuclear cells (PBMCs), obtained at new diagnosis, from a patient treated with antithyroid drugs. These receptors all stem from a woman between 25 and 40 years old with Graves disease.

This clonotype has a count of ten or more. The gene calls are TRBV2 and TRBJ1-5, with unresolved D. V lost 1 base and J 6 bases, leaving 7 bases between the germline ends. This CDR3 is built from 13 residues. Germline CDR1 SNHLY, CDR2 FYNNEI. The CDR3 DNA sequence: TGTGCCAGCAGTGAAGGTCCGTTTCAGCCCCAGCATTTT. Translation: CASSEGPFQPQHF.

This clonotype occurred many times. The chain combines TRBV2 with TRBJ2-1; 13 bases are a match to TRBD2. CDR1 is SNHLY and CDR2 is FYNNEI in the germline V gene. Losses at the gene ends were 0 bases for V and 6 bases for J; bases not matched to a gene: 11. There are 19 residues in the CDR3. Here the CDR3 DNA reads TGTGCCAGCAGTGAAGCCTTGACCCGCACTAGCGGGAGGGGCAATGAGCAGTTCTTC. Its protein product is CASSEALTRTSGRGNEQFF.

This clonotype was found many times. The chain recombines TRBV6-2 or TRBV6-3 with TRBJ2-4, with D perhaps TRBD1 or TRBD2 (5 bases each). Germline assignment: CDR1 MNHEY and CDR2 SVGEGT. CDR3 length: 14 residues. Trimming took 7 bases from V and 5 from J, leaving 15 bases between them. The CDR3 sequence: CASNPGTAENIQYF. The CDR3 nucleotides are TGTGCCAGCAACCCCGGGACGGCCGAAAACATTCAGTACTTC.

This clonotype was recorded at least ten times. The chain recombines TRBV6-1 with TRBJ1-1; D uncertain. The CDR3 runs to 17 residues. V lost 11 bases and J 1 base, leaving 26 bases between the germline ends. CDR1 MNHNS and CDR2 SASEGT come from the germline V gene. The CDR3 reads CAGRGWPKRGENTEAFF. The CDR3 coding sequence is TGTGCCGGACGTGGGTGGCCGAAACGAGGTGAGAACACTGAAGCTTTCTTT.

This clonotype was picked up many times. This chain joins TRBV7-9 and TRBJ2-1; 12 bases map to TRBD2. The ends lost 8 bases at V and 4 bases at J; junction bases unmatched: 21. This CDR3 contains 20 residues. Germline V CDR1 and CDR2: SEHNR, FQNEAQ (reference sequence). This CDR3 is CASGPRASGRASKPYNEQFF. The CDR3 DNA is TGTGCCAGCGGACCCCGGGCTAGCGGGAGGGCCTCTAAACCTTACAATGAGCAGTTCTTC.

Ten or more counts support this clonotype. V and J are TRBV30 and TRBJ2-7; a weak D match, TRBD2 (6 bases). Looked up from germline, CDR1 is GTSNPN and CDR2 is SVGIG (reference sequence). The V end lost 0 bases, the J end lost 4 bases, and 19 bases lay between the germline ends. This CDR3 comprises 16 residues. CDR3 nucleotide sequence: TGTGCCTGGAGTGTACTCGTTGGGACTGGATTATACGAGCAGTACTTC. It specifies CAWSVLVGTGLYEQYF.

V usage is TRBV18 and J usage is TRBJ2-7; no firm D call. The ends were cut back, 0 bases at V and 5 bases at J, with 5 bases in the middle. The CDR3 loop spans 12 amino acids. Germline V gene lookup returns CDR1 KGHSH and CDR2 LQKENI. The CDR3 sequence is CASSPPGHEQYF. In DNA, the CDR3 is TGTGCCAGCTCACCACCGGGCCACGAGCAGTACTTC. Drawing the rest from reference TRBV18 and TRBJ2-7, the complete variable domain is NAGVMQNPRHLVRRRGQEARLRCSPMKGHSHVYWYRQLPEEGLKFMVYLQKENIIDESGMPKERFSAEFPKEGPSILRIQQVVRGDSAAYFCASSPPGHEQYFGPGTRLTVT.

This sequence joins TRBV10-3 and TRBJ2-1, with 11 bases fitting TRBD2. CDR3 size: 17 residues. Germline loops: CDR1 ENHRY, CDR2 SYGVKD. V shed 0 bases and J 6 bases; nucleotides not matched to a gene: 7. The CDR3 sequence: CAISESTLTSGINEQFF. CDR3 bases: TGTGCCATCAGTGAGTCGACACTGACTAGCGGGATCAATGAGCAGTTCTTC.

Ten or more counts support this clonotype. The chain carries TRBV11-3 and TRBJ2-7; a weak D match, TRBD2 (6 bases). The CDR3 sequence is 14 residues long. Per the germline V gene, CDR1 is SGHNT and CDR2 is YENEEA. Trimming shortened V by 5 bases and J by 0 bases, and 11 bases separated the two germline ends. This chain's CDR3 is CASSVGLSSYEQYF. The CDR3 DNA reads as TGTGCCAGCAGCGTGGGACTCAGCTCCTACGAGCAGTACTTC.

This clonotype appeared many times. J is TRBJ2-5 and V is TRBV11-1; D remains unclear. The germline V and J ends were trimmed by 5 bases and 5 bases, with 9 bases remaining between them. CDR3 length equals 12 residues. Germline CDR1 SGHAT, CDR2 FQDESV (reference sequence). CDR3 nucleotides: TGTGCCAGCAGCCGACCGAGCGAGACCCAGTACTTC. Amino acids: CASSRPSETQYF.

This clonotype was counted ten times or more. This chain joins TRBV28 and TRBJ1-1, with 11 bases identical to TRBD1. This CDR3 spans 15 amino acids. Germline assignment: CDR1 MDHEN and CDR2 SYDVKM. V was clipped by 6 bases and J by 1 base; unmatched bases: 4. CDR3 DNA sequence: TGTGCCAGCAGCCGGACAGGGGGCCGGAACACTGAAGCTTTCTTT. Encoded protein: CASSRTGGRNTEAFF. The variable domain in full, completed from reference TRBV28 and TRBJ1-1, reads DVKVTQSSRYLVKRTGEKVFLECVQDMDHENMFWYRQDPGLGLRLIYFSYDVKMKEKGDIPEGYSVSREKKERFSLILESASTNQTSMYLCASSRTGGRNTEAFFGQGTRLTVV.

This clonotype was seen many times. This sequence joins TRBV9 and TRBJ2-7, with 13 bases aligning to TRBD2. Germline CDR1 SGDLS, CDR2 YYNGEE. V was pared by 4 bases and J by 6 bases, with 13 bases of the junction left unmatched. This CDR3 is 17 amino acids long. The CDR3 DNA reads TGTGCCAGCAGCACGGGCTTTGGACTAGCGGGAGAGGGCGAGCAGTACTTC. As protein: CASSTGFGLAGEGEQYF.

The table lists this clonotype with many counts. J is TRBJ1-2 and V is TRBV15; D is unclear. Trimming removed 0 bases from V and 2 bases from J, with 10 bases in between. The CDR3 extends over 15 amino acids. In germline, CDR1 is LNHNV, CDR2 YYDKDF (reference sequence). The CDR3 DNA is TGTGCCACCAGCAGAGATCGGGGTGCGAACTATGGCTACACCTTC. Encoded protein: CATSRDRGANYGYTF.

V and J are TRBV19 and TRBJ1-3, with D perhaps TRBD1 (6 bases). V gave up 7 bases and J gave up 0 bases, with 16 bases separating them. The CDR3 covers 16 residues. Germline V gene sequence: CDR1 LNHDA, CDR2 SQIVND (reference sequence). The CDR3 coding sequence is TGTGCCAGTACTGGGACACCGAGATACTCTGGAAACACCATATATTTT. This sequence encodes CASTGTPRYSGNTIYF.

The chain uses TRBV29-1 and TRBJ2-1, with 8 bases lining up with TRBD2. This CDR3 is built from 18 residues. Trimming at V came to 4 bases and at J to 0 bases, leaving 14 bases not matched to a gene. Germline V gene sequence: CDR1 SQVTM, CDR2 ANQGSEA. Written as DNA, the CDR3 is TGCAGCGTTGTAAGGCTAGCGGGCCACCCAATCTCCTACAATGAGCAGTTCTTC. Amino acids: CSVVRLAGHPISYNEQFF.

This clonotype was seen ten or more times. The chain has TRBV11-2 and TRBJ2-3; D not certain. There are 12 residues in the CDR3. V lost 0 bases and J 4 bases, leaving 2 bases between the germline ends. The germline V gene has CDR1 SGHAT and CDR2 FQNNGV. The CDR3 DNA is TGTGCCAGCAGCTTAGAGCCAGATACGCAGTATTTT. This codes for CASSLEPDTQYF.